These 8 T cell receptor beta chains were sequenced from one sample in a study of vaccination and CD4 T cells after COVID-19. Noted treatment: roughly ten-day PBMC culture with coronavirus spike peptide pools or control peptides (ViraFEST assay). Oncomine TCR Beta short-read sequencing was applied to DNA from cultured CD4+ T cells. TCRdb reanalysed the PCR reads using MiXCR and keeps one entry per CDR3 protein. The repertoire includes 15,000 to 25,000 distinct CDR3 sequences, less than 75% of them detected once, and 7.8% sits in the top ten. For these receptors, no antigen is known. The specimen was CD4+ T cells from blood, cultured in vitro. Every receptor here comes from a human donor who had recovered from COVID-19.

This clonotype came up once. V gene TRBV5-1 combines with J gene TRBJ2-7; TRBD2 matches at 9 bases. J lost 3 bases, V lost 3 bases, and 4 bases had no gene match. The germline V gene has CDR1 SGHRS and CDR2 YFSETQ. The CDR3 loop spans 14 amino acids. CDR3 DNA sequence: TGCGCCAGCAGCTGGGGACTAGCCTACTACGAGCAGTACTTC. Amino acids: CASSWGLAYYEQYF.

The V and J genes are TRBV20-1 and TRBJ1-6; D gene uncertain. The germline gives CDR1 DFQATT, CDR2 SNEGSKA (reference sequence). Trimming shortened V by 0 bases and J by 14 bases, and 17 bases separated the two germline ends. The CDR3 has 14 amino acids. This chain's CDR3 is CSARDTPTGVTLHF. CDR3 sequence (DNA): TGCAGTGCTAGAGACACTCCGACTGGGGTCACCCTCCACTTT.

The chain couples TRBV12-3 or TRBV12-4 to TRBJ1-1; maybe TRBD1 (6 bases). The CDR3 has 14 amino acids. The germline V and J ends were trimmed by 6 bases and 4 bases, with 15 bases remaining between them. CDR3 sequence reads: CASRLGGAGTEAFF. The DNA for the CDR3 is TGTGCCAGCAGACTTGGGGGGGCAGGCACTGAAGCTTTCTTT.

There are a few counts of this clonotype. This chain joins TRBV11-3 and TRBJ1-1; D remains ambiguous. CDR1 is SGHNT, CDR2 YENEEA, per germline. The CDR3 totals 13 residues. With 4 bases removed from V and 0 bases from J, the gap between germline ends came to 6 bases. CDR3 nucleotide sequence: TGTGCCAGCAGCTACGGACTGAACACTGAAGCTTTCTTT. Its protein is CASSYGLNTEAFF.

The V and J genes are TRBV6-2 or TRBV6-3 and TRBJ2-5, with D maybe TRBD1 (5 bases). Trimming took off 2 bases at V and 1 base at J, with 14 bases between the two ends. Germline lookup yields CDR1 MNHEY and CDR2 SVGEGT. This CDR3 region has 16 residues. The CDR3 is CASSYGLDSFQETQYF. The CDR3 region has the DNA TGTGCCAGCAGTTACGGCCTCGACAGTTTCCAAGAGACCCAGTACTTC.

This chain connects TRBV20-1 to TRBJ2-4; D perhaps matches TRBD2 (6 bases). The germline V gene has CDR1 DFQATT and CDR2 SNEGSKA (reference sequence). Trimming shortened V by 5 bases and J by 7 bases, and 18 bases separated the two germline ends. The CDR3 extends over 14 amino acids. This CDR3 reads CSARGRRAQNIQYF. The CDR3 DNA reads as TGCAGTGCTCGCGGACGGAGGGCGCAGAACATTCAGTACTTC.

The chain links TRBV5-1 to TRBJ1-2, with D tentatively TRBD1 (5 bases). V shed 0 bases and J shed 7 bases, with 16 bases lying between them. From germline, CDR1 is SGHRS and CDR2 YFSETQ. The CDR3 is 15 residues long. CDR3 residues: CASSLEGQTGAGYTF. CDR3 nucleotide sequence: TGCGCCAGCAGCTTGGAAGGGCAGACTGGGGCTGGCTACACCTTC.

As DNA, the CDR3 is TGTGCCAGCAGGTGGGGTTCCGGGACAGCAAACACCGGGGAGCTGTTTTTT. Protein: CASRWGSGTANTGELFF. The chain combines TRBV25-1 with TRBJ2-2; 7 nucleotides agree with TRBD1. In germline, CDR1 is MGHDK, CDR2 SYGVNS. Germline trimming cut 6 bases from V and 2 bases from J; bases unmatched to any gene: 12. The CDR3 runs to 17 residues.